One and the same sample provided the 8 T cell receptor beta chains below, sequenced in a study of graft-versus-host responses after intestinal transplantation. No antigen has been identified for these receptors. The method was immunoSEQ multiplex PCR; TCRdb's version includes in-frame clones alone and lacks a portion of them. The sample contains approximately 85,000 clones, around 90% of which appear only once. The material sequenced was unstimulated CD8+ T cells sorted from spleen or lymph node cells, taken before transplant. The receptors shown here come from a human donor who was the organ donor for an intestinal transplant.

The V gene is TRBV7-6, the J gene TRBJ2-7; tentative D call: TRBD1 (6 bases). Per germline, CDR1 SGHVS and CDR2 FNYEAQ. The CDR3 consists of 16 residues. Trimming pared 3 bases from V and 6 bases from J, leaving 21 bases between. This CDR3 is CASSFVPGAPRVEQYF. In DNA, the CDR3 is TGTGCCAGCAGCTTTGTGCCAGGGGCACCACGGGTCGAGCAGTACTTC.

CDR3 DNA sequence: TGCGCCAGCAGGTTCGAATGGAGCACAGATACGCAGTATTTT. Protein: CASRFEWSTDTQYF. This chain uses TRBV5-1 with TRBJ2-3; D not certain. Trimming shortened V by 5 bases and J by 0 bases, and 10 bases separated the two germline ends. This CDR3 contains 14 residues. Per the germline V gene, CDR1 is SGHRS and CDR2 is YFSETQ.

The rearrangement joins TRBV9 to TRBJ2-6; D is unclear. Trimming shortened V by 4 bases and J by 0 bases, and 14 bases separated the two germline ends. The CDR3 has 17 residues. In germline, CDR1 is SGDLS, CDR2 YYNGEE. The CDR3 here is CASSNRPNFSGANVLTF. For the CDR3, the DNA is TGTGCCAGCAGCAACCGCCCCAATTTCTCTGGGGCCAACGTCCTGACTTTC.

V gene TRBV27 combines with J gene TRBJ2-1, with TRBD2 matching 8 bases. The trim removed 7 bases at V and 2 bases at J, leaving 4 bases unmatched. CDR1 and CDR2 (germline): MNHEY, SMNVEV (reference sequence). The CDR3 loop spans 14 amino acids. In DNA, the CDR3 is TGTGCCAGCACGGTAGCGGGGCCCTACAATGAGCAGTTCTTC. It yields the protein CASTVAGPYNEQFF.

This chain joins TRBV5-4 and TRBJ2-3; either TRBD1 or TRBD2 may supply D (5 bases each). CDR1 and CDR2 from the germline V gene are SGHNT and YYREEE (reference sequence). Between the trimmed V and J ends, which lost 4 bases and 2 bases, there was a span of 11 bases. This CDR3 region has 14 residues. In nucleotides, the CDR3 is TGTGCCAGCAGCGGGGGTGCAGTCACAGATACGCAGTATTTT. Protein product: CASSGGAVTDTQYF.

This rearrangement joins TRBV19 to TRBJ1-3; D unresolved. There are 17 residues in the CDR3. Trimming took off 0 bases at V and 1 base at J, with 13 bases between the two ends. Germline-derived CDR1 and CDR2 are LNHDA and SQIVND (reference sequence). For the CDR3, the DNA is TGTGCCAGTAGTATAGATCTCGCAGGTCGTTCTGGAAACACCATATATTTT. It specifies CASSIDLAGRSGNTIYF.

Note on this clone: Relative to the germline gene, one junction end is altered; a read error may explain this. The chain couples TRBV6-1 to TRBJ1-2; unclear D gene. This CDR3 region has 12 residues. Germline V gene data show CDR1 as MNHNS and CDR2 as SASEGT. As DNA, the CDR3 is TGTGCCCGCAGGACGGGCGGGGAGGGCTACACCTTC. Translated, it gives CARRTGGEGYTF.

Comment on this clone: Other DNA sequences in the sample encode the same CDR3. J is TRBJ1-1 and V is TRBV7-9; D might be TRBD1 (6 bases). The germline V and J ends were trimmed by 5 bases and 0 bases, with 10 bases remaining between them. The germline CDR1 and CDR2 sequences are SEHNR and FQNEAQ (reference sequence). This CDR3 is 14 amino acids long. CDR3 residues: CASSLDSMNTEAFF. In DNA form, the CDR3 reads TGTGCCAGCAGCCTGGACAGCATGAACACTGAAGCTTTCTTT.